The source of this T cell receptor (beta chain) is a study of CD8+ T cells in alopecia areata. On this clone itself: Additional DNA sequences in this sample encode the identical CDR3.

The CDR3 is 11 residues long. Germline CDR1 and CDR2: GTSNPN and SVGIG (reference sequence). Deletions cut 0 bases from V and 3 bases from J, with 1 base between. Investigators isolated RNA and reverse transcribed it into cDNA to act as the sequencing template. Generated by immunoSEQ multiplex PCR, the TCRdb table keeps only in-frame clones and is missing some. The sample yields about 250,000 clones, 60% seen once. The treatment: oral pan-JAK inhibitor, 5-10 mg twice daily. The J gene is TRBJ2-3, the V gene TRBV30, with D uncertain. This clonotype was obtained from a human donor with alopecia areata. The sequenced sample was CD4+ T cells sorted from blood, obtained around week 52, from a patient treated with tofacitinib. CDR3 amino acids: CAWSVTDTQYF. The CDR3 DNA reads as TGTGCCTGGAGTGTAACAGATACGCAGTATTTT.